One sample yielded the 14 T cell receptor beta chains listed below, sequenced in a study of cytomegalovirus exposure and HLA in healthy donors. This PCR relied on a set of 60 Vbeta primers and 13 Jbeta primers. Sequencing was performed with immunoSEQ multiplex PCR; in TCRdb, only in-frame clones are kept and a portion is missing. The sample carries 150,000 to 200,000 clones, roughly 80% recorded once. The sample consisted of PBMCs. The receptors stem from a woman between 18 and 29 years old in good health and CMV-seronegative.

The rearrangement joins TRBV5-8 to TRBJ2-1, with a possible D match to TRBD1 (5 bases). Per germline, CDR1 SGHTS and CDR2 YDEGEE. V gave up 2 bases and J gave up 0 bases, with 15 bases separating them. The CDR3 length is 17 residues. CDR3 in DNA: TGTGCCAGCAGCTTAAATATCGTGCAGGGCTCCTACAATGAGCAGTTCTTC. Protein sequence: CASSLNIVQGSYNEQFF.

In this sample, this clone turned up a few times. The CDR3 loop is CASSLGQANQETQYF. CDR3 DNA: TGTGCCAGCAGCTTGGGGCAGGCCAACCAAGAGACCCAGTACTTC. The chain carries TRBV7-2 and TRBJ2-5; D perhaps matches TRBD1 (5 bases). Germline lookup yields CDR1 SGHTA and CDR2 FQGNSA. The CDR3 runs 15 residues. V lost 3 bases to trimming and J lost 0 bases, with 11 bases between them.

This chain links TRBV27 with TRBJ2-2; 9 bases agree with TRBD2. V was pared by 6 bases and J by 0 bases, with 5 bases of the junction left unmatched. Germline V gene lookup returns CDR1 MNHEY and CDR2 SMNVEV (reference sequence). The CDR3 sequence is 16 residues long. CDR3 sequence (DNA): TGTGCCAGCAGCGGACTAGCGTACCCGAACACCGGGGAGCTGTTTTTT. Its protein is CASSGLAYPNTGELFF.

The J gene is TRBJ2-5, the V gene TRBV5-1, with 7 nucleotides matching TRBD1. The J call may be mistaken, given a closer DNA end match to TRBJ2-7. The CDR3 spans 14 residues. In germline, CDR1 is SGHRS, CDR2 YFSETQ. The CDR3 protein is CASSGRDRHYEQYF. The CDR3, as DNA: TGCGCCAGCAGCGGCCGGGACAGACATTACGAGCAGTACTTC.

The genes are TRBV4-3 and TRBJ1-1; D is undetermined. Germline loops: CDR1 LGHNA, CDR2 YSLEER. This CDR3 is 13 amino acids long. V dropped 3 bases and J dropped 2 bases, with 7 bases sitting between them. The CDR3 nucleotides read TGCGCCAGCAGCCAGAGGGCTAACACTGAAGCTTTCTTT. This sequence encodes CASSQRANTEAFF.

The rearrangement uses TRBV12-5 and TRBJ2-7, with 11 bases aligning to TRBD2. The CDR3 covers 17 residues. CDR1 and CDR2 (germline): LGHNT, FRNRAP. The CDR3 sequence is CEVSVAGGPFSAYEQYF. The CDR3 DNA follows: TGTGAGGTAAGTGTAGCGGGAGGGCCATTTTCGGCCTACGAGCAGTACTTC.

This clone has more than one count but fewer than ten. This chain links TRBV6-4 with TRBJ2-1; D not certain. The germline CDR1 and CDR2 sequences are MRHNA and SNTAGT. This CDR3 contains 13 residues. Trimming removed 0 bases from V and 6 bases from J, with 6 bases in between. Here the CDR3 DNA reads TGTGCCAGCAGTGACTCTGAGTCCAATGAGCAGTTCTTC. Translated, it gives CASSDSESNEQFF.

This chain connects TRBV18 to TRBJ2-7; 7 nucleotides agree with TRBD1. CDR3 length equals 13 residues. V shed 4 bases, J shed 3 bases, and the junction held 3 bases outside the gene matches. Germline loops: CDR1 KGHSH, CDR2 LQKENI. The CDR3 DNA reads as TGTGCCAGCTCACGGGGACAGAACTACGAGCAGTACTTC. Translated, it gives CASSRGQNYEQYF.

V and J are TRBV7-2 and TRBJ2-3, with a possible D match to TRBD2 (6 bases). Trimming pared 11 bases from V and 1 base from J, leaving 13 bases between. This CDR3 is 13 amino acids long. Germline CDR1 SGHTA, CDR2 FQGNSA. DNA for the CDR3: TGTGCCTGCTCAGTAGCGGGCACAGATACGCAGTATTTT. As protein: CACSVAGTDTQYF.

V is TRBV6-5 and J is TRBJ1-2; D possibly corresponds to TRBD1 (6 bases). Germline CDR1 reads MNHEY; CDR2 reads SVGAGI. Trimming stripped 0 bases from V and 7 bases from J, with 12 bases between. This CDR3 region has 14 residues. CDR3 sequence: CASSYSRGIGGYTF. The CDR3 nucleotides are TGTGCCAGCAGTTACTCAAGGGGGATAGGTGGCTACACCTTC.

This chain uses TRBV19 with TRBJ2-1; TRBD2 matches 10 bases. The germline V gene has CDR1 LNHDA and CDR2 SQIVND (reference sequence). This CDR3 is 15 amino acids long. V lost 1 base to trimming and J lost 8 bases; unmatched junction nucleotides: 5. CDR3 region: CASSIASGSNDEQFF. Here the CDR3 DNA reads TGTGCCAGTAGTATAGCTAGCGGGAGTAACGATGAGCAGTTCTTC. Full variable domain (remainder filled in from reference TRBV19 and TRBJ2-1): DGGITQSPKYLFRKEGQNVTLSCEQNLNHDAMYWYRQDPGQGLRLIYYSQIVNDFQKGDIAEGYSVSREKKESFPLTVTSAQKNPTAFYLCASSIASGSNDEQFFGPGTRLTVL.

In this sample, this clone turned up a few times. This chain links TRBV4-3 with TRBJ2-6, with 7 positions matching TRBD1. J gave up 2 bases and V 3 bases, and 4 bases lay outside the gene matches. The CDR3 length is 16 residues. Per the germline V gene, CDR1 is LGHNA and CDR2 is YSLEER. In nucleotides, the CDR3 is TGCGCCAGCAGCCAGGCGACAGGGCCTGGGGCCAACGTCCTGACTTTC. Protein product: CASSQATGPGANVLTF.

The chain employs TRBV19 and TRBJ2-3; D unclear. V dropped 3 bases and J dropped 4 bases, with 11 bases sitting between them. Germline lookup yields CDR1 LNHDA and CDR2 SQIVND (reference sequence). CDR3 length: 14 residues. CDR3 in DNA: TGTGCCAGTAGTATTTCCCTCCAGGCAGATACGCAGTATTTT. As protein: CASSISLQADTQYF.

This rearrangement joins TRBV5-6 to TRBJ2-5, with TRBD2 matching over 9 bases. The end of the DNA is better explained by TRBJ2-7, so the J call may be wrong. The CDR3 loop spans 15 amino acids. Germline CDR1 and CDR2: SGHDT and YYEEEE. This CDR3 reads CASSLRGTSRNEQYF. DNA for the CDR3: TGTGCCAGCAGCTTGAGGGGGACTAGCCGAAACGAGCAGTACTTC.